The 8 T cell receptor beta chains presented below share a single source sample, sequenced in a study of blood T cell repertoires in COVID-19. Profiled with immunoSEQ multiplex PCR; TCRdb holds only in-frame clones, not every one. The top ten hold 1% of the sample, which has 300,000 to 400,000 clones, around 86% seen once. The sample taken for sequencing was peripheral blood. The source of these receptors is a man between 45 and 60 years old with active or convalescent COVID-19.

This chain's CDR3 is CASSLAPGQGGYGYTF. As DNA, the CDR3 is TGTGCCAGCAGCTTGGCCCCTGGACAGGGCGGCTATGGCTACACCTTC. The rearrangement uses TRBV5-4 and TRBJ1-2, with TRBD1 identical over 8 bases. J was trimmed by 4 bases and V by 0 bases; bases with no gene match: 8. The CDR3 extends over 16 amino acids. Germline V gene data show CDR1 as SGHNT and CDR2 as YYREEE (reference sequence).

The chain employs TRBV7-9 and TRBJ1-5; D ambiguous. The CDR3 has 15 amino acids. The germline V gene has CDR1 SEHNR and CDR2 FQNEAQ (reference sequence). V was cut by 2 bases and J by 2 bases, with 10 bases left in between. The DNA for the CDR3 is TGTGCCAGCAGCTTAAAGGGAGACGGCAATCAGCCCCAGCATTTT. Translating gives CASSLKGDGNQPQHF.

The gene calls are TRBV5-5 and TRBJ1-2, with D possibly TRBD1 on 6 matching bases. The CDR3 runs to 13 residues. Germline V gives CDR1 SGHKS, CDR2 YYEKEE (reference sequence). V lost 5 bases, J lost 3 bases, and 11 bases lay in between. The CDR3 region is CASSTDSYYGYTF. CDR3 in DNA: TGTGCCAGCAGTACGGACAGTTACTATGGCTACACCTTC. Looking up the rest from reference TRBV5-5 and TRBJ1-2 gives the full variable domain: DAGVTQSPTHLIKTRGQQVTLRCSPISGHKSVSWYQQVLGQGPQFIFQYYEKEERGRGNFPDRFSARQFPNYSSELNVNALLLGDSALYLCASSTDSYYGYTFGSGTRLTVV.

This chain connects TRBV18 to TRBJ2-7; possibly TRBD1 for D (6 bases). Germline assignment: CDR1 KGHSH and CDR2 LQKENI. With 0 bases removed from V and 7 bases from J, the gap between germline ends came to 16 bases. This CDR3 has 15 residues. The CDR3 nucleotides read TGTGCCAGCTCACCACCTTCGACTGGGGGCCGGGAGCAGTACTTC. As protein: CASSPPSTGGREQYF.

The chain recombines TRBV4-2 with TRBJ2-7; 7 positions match TRBD2. From germline, CDR1 is LGHNA and CDR2 YNFKEQ. V lost 0 bases and J lost 6; bases outside the gene matches: 14. The CDR3 is 17 residues long. This chain's CDR3 is CASSQESGVNFRSEQYF. In DNA form, the CDR3 reads TGTGCCAGCAGCCAAGAGAGCGGGGTAAACTTTAGGTCCGAGCAGTACTTC.

This rearrangement joins TRBV12-3 or TRBV12-4 to TRBJ1-3; D gene uncertain. This CDR3 comprises 13 residues. V gave up 6 bases and J gave up 2 bases, with 8 bases separating them. The CDR3 nucleotides read TGTGCCAGCAGCCCCTCAGCTGGAAACACCATATATTTT. Translating gives CASSPSAGNTIYF.

This chain uses TRBV29-1 with TRBJ2-5, with TRBD2 matching 8 bases. In germline, CDR1 is SQVTM, CDR2 ANQGSEA. The V gene end was trimmed by 6 bases and the J gene end by 1 base; junction bases not matched to a gene: 7. The CDR3 runs 14 residues. The CDR3 region is CSVAGGIAQETQYF. CDR3 sequence (DNA): TGCAGCGTCGCGGGGGGTATTGCCCAAGAGACCCAGTACTTC.

The chain carries TRBV4-2 and TRBJ1-5; D is perhaps TRBD1 (6 bases). Per the germline V gene, CDR1 is LGHNA and CDR2 is YNFKEQ. The germline V and J ends were trimmed by 2 bases and 1 base, with 9 bases remaining between them. The CDR3 contains 15 residues. DNA of the CDR3: TGTGCCAGCAGCCAAACAGACAGGAGCAATCAGCCCCAGCATTTT. Translated: CASSQTDRSNQPQHF.